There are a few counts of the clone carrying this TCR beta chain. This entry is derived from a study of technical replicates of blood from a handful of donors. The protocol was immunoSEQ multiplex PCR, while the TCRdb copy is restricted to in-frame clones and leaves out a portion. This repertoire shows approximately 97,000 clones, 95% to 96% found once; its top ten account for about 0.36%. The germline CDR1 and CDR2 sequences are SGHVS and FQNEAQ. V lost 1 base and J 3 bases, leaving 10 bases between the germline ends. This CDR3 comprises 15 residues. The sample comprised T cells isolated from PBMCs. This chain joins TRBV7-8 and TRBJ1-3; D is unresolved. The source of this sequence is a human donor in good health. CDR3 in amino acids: CASSLGAWVGNTIYF. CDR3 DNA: TGTGCCAGCAGCTTAGGGGCCTGGGTTGGAAACACCATATATTTT.